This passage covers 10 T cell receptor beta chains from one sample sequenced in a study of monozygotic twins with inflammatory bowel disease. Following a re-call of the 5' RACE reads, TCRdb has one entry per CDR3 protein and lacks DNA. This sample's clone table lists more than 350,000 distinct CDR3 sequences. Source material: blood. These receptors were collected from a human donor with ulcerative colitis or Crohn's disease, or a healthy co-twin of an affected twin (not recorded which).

The CDR3 is CASRGLDDEQYF. The chain is built from TRBV6-2 or TRBV6-3 and TRBJ2-7; TCRdb's D call, TRBD2, is unchecked because there is no DNA. The CDR3 is 12 residues long. Per the germline V gene, CDR1 is MNHEY and CDR2 is SVGEGT.

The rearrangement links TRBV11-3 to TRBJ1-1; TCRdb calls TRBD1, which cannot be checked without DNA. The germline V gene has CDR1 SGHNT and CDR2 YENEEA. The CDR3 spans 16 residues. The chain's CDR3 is CASSSSSGHRNTEAFF.

The CDR3 sequence is CATSDPQKAPGELFF. J is TRBJ2-2 and V is TRBV24-1. Germline CDR1 and CDR2: KGHDR and SFDVKD. The CDR3 consists of 15 residues.

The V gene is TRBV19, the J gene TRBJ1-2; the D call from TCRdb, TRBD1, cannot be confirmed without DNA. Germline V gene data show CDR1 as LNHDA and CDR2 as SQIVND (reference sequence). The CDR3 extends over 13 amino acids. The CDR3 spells CASSRQGSNGYTF.

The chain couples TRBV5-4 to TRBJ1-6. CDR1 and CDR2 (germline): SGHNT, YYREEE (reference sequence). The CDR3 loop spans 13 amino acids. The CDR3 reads CASSLLGRGSLHF.

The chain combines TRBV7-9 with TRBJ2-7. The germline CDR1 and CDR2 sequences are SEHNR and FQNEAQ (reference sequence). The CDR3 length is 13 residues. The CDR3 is CASSLATAYEQYF.

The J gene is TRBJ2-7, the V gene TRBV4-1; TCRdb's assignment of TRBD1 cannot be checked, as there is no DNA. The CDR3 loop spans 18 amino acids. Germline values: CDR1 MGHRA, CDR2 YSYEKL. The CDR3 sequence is CASSHSSIPGQGQYEQYF.

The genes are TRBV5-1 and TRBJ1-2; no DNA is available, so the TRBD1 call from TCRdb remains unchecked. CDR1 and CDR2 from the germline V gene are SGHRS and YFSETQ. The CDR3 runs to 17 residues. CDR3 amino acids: CASSLEGRGELGYGYTF.

The CDR3: CASSWGWELTFRSDQPQHF. V and J are TRBV28 and TRBJ1-5. The CDR3 consists of 19 residues. The V gene's germline CDR1 is MDHEN and CDR2 SYDVKM.

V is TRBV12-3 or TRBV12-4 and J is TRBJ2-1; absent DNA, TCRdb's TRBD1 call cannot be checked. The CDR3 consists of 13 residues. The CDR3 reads CASPRIGGYEQFF.